These 14 T cell receptor beta chains came from one sample sequenced in a study of cytomegalovirus exposure and HLA in healthy donors. The PCR contained 60 Vbeta and 13 Jbeta primers. The data were produced by immunoSEQ multiplex PCR, yet TCRdb's version contains in-frame clones alone and is incomplete. Among 120,000 or so clones listed, less than 80% were seen once. Sample: PBMCs. These receptors originate from a man younger than 40 in good health and CMV-seronegative.

V and J are TRBV7-2 and TRBJ2-7; D is uncertain. Germline CDR1 SGHTA, CDR2 FQGNSA. This CDR3 is 14 amino acids long. V was cut by 1 base and J by 2 bases, with 9 bases left in between. CDR3: CASSLVQAPYEQYF. CDR3 in DNA: TGTGCCAGCAGCTTAGTTCAGGCCCCCTACGAGCAGTACTTC.

The chain recombines TRBV14 with TRBJ1-4, with TRBD1 identical over 9 bases. The CDR3 is made up of 15 amino acids. The ends lost 2 bases at V and 5 bases at J; junction bases unmatched: 3. Per the germline V gene, CDR1 is SGHDN and CDR2 is FVKESK. CDR3 in amino acids: CASSQLTGGNEKLFF. DNA for the CDR3: TGTGCCAGCAGCCAATTAACAGGGGGCAATGAAAAACTGTTTTTT.

The J gene is TRBJ1-1, the V gene TRBV5-6, with D maybe TRBD1 (5 bases). Per germline, CDR1 SGHDT and CDR2 YYEEEE. The CDR3 length is 15 residues. Trimming left V 0 bases short and J 4 bases short, with 13 bases between. This CDR3 is CASSLAGGGSTEAFF. The CDR3 DNA follows: TGTGCCAGCAGCTTGGCCGGGGGTGGGAGCACTGAAGCTTTCTTT.

V gene TRBV7-3 combines with J gene TRBJ1-1; TRBD1 is a possible D gene (5 bases). Germline CDR1 is SGHTA and CDR2 is FQGTGA. This CDR3 has 13 residues. The V end lost 5 bases, the J end lost 3 bases, and 10 bases lay between the germline ends. The CDR3 coding sequence is TGTGCCAGCAGCCCGGGGGGGGACACTGAAGCTTTCTTT. As protein: CASSPGGDTEAFF.

V and J are TRBV18 and TRBJ2-7; possibly TRBD1 for D (6 bases). The CDR3 consists of 14 residues. Germline V gene sequence: CDR1 KGHSH, CDR2 LQKENI. The germline V and J ends were trimmed by 6 bases and 0 bases, with 12 bases remaining between them. Written as DNA, the CDR3 is TGTGCCAGCTCGCAGGACAGCAGCTCCTACGAGCAGTACTTC. Amino acids: CASSQDSSSYEQYF.

V and J are TRBV15 and TRBJ1-2; D uncertain. V was shortened by 3 bases and J by 4 bases, with 9 bases between the two germline ends. CDR3 length: 13 amino acids. In germline, CDR1 is LNHNV, CDR2 YYDKDF (reference sequence). CDR3 region: CATSSSQIYGYTF. The CDR3 region has the DNA TGTGCCACCAGCAGCTCGCAGATCTATGGCTACACCTTC.

The chain is built from TRBV5-1 and TRBJ2-3; TRBD2 might be the D (5 bases). The germline V gene encodes CDR1 SGHRS and CDR2 YFSETQ. The ends were cut back, 4 bases at V and 14 bases at J, with 20 bases in the middle. The CDR3 is 13 residues long. CDR3: CASSIDVGDLRYF. The CDR3 DNA is TGCGCCAGCAGCATAGACGTGGGAGACCTCCGGTATTTT. Looking up the rest from reference TRBV5-1 and TRBJ2-3 gives the full variable domain: KAGVTQTPRYLIKTRGQQVTLSCSPISGHRSVSWYQQTPGQGLQFLFEYFSETQRNKGNFPGRFSGRQFSNSRSEMNVSTLELGDSALYLCASSIDVGDLRYFGPGTRLTVL.

V is TRBV7-2 and J is TRBJ1-2; TRBD1 agrees at 9 bases. This CDR3 has 15 residues. V lost 4 bases, J lost 6 bases, and 9 bases stayed unmatched. Per the germline V gene, CDR1 is SGHTA and CDR2 is FQGNSA. CDR3 region: CASSSGQGLDHGYTF. CDR3 sequence (DNA): TGTGCCAGCAGCTCGGGACAGGGCCTGGACCATGGCTACACCTTC.

This clone occurred once. This chain connects TRBV19 to TRBJ1-1; D is ambiguous. Germline V gives CDR1 LNHDA, CDR2 SQIVND (reference sequence). The V end was cut by 5 bases, the J end by 1 base, with 14 bases between. The CDR3 spans 15 residues. The CDR3 region is CASSLPGGQNTEAFF. In DNA form, the CDR3 reads TGTGCCAGTAGTTTACCGGGAGGGCAGAACACTGAAGCTTTCTTT.

V usage is TRBV25-1 and J usage is TRBJ2-3; TRBD1 matches at 7 bases. The CDR3 has 15 residues. Germline V CDR1 and CDR2: MGHDK, SYGVNS. Germline trimming cut 6 bases from V and 2 bases from J; bases unmatched to any gene: 8. The CDR3 here is CASSIRDSNTDTQYF. CDR3 DNA sequence: TGTGCCAGCAGCATAAGGGACAGCAACACAGATACGCAGTATTTT.

V is TRBV30 and J is TRBJ1-5, with TRBD1 matching 9 bases. With 5 bases clipped from V and 5 bases from J, the junction kept 4 bases outside the gene matches. In germline, CDR1 is GTSNPN, CDR2 SVGIG (reference sequence). The CDR3 runs to 13 residues. The CDR3 loop reads CAWDRDRDQPQHF. In DNA, the CDR3 is TGTGCCTGGGACCGGGACAGGGATCAGCCCCAGCATTTT.

CDR3 DNA: TGTGCCAGCAGCTCTGGGGAGGACTATGGCTACACCTTC. This gives the protein CASSSGEDYGYTF. J is TRBJ1-2 and V is TRBV5-4; no clear D. Germline V gene data show CDR1 as SGHNT and CDR2 as YYREEE (reference sequence). The CDR3 spans 13 residues. V was clipped by 3 bases and J by 3 bases, with 9 bases between them.

The genes are TRBV2 and TRBJ1-2; 9 nucleotides agree with TRBD1. The trim removed 7 bases at V and 5 bases at J, leaving 8 bases unmatched. The germline V gene has CDR1 SNHLY and CDR2 FYNNEI. This CDR3 has 14 residues. CDR3 DNA sequence: TGTGCCAGCATTAGGACAGGGGTGAGGTATGGCTACACCTTC. This sequence encodes CASIRTGVRYGYTF.

This sequence joins TRBV6-5 and TRBJ1-5; 7 nucleotides agree with TRBD1. V lost 7 bases, J lost 6 bases, and 6 bases stayed unmatched. This CDR3 region has 13 residues. Germline CDR1 MNHEY, CDR2 SVGAGI. The CDR3 protein is CASITGEGQPQHF. The CDR3 nucleotides are TGTGCCAGCATAACAGGGGAAGGTCAGCCCCAGCATTTT.